The 20 T cell receptor beta chains presented below share a single source sample, sequenced in a study of cytomegalovirus exposure and HLA in healthy donors. PCR involved 60 Vbeta and 13 Jbeta primers. Here immunoSEQ multiplex PCR was the method, and the copy in TCRdb shows in-frame clones only, minus some. This sample has around 100,000 clones; under 80% occur once, and the top ten carry approximately 4.8%. The sample comprised PBMCs. The receptor source for this set is a young woman in good health and CMV-seropositive.

This clone was observed once. CDR3 residues: CASSVRVPPDTQYF. DNA for the CDR3: TGTGCCAGCAGCGTTAGAGTACCACCCGATACGCAGTATTTT. The chain employs TRBV9 and TRBJ2-3; D is undetermined. V lost 2 bases and J 6 bases, leaving 13 bases between the germline ends. CDR1 and CDR2 from the germline V gene are SGDLS and YYNGEE. The CDR3 consists of 14 residues. The whole variable domain, filled in from reference TRBV9 and TRBJ2-3, reads DSGVTQTPKHLITATGQRVTLRCSPRSGDLSVYWYQQSLDQGLQFLIQYYNGEERAKGNILERFSAQQFPDLHSELNLSSLELGDSALYFCASSVRVPPDTQYFGPGTRLTVL.

The chain employs TRBV5-8 and TRBJ2-3; tentatively, D is TRBD2 (8 bases). This CDR3 is 15 amino acids long. V lost 2 bases and J 4 bases, leaving 14 bases between the germline ends. The germline V gene has CDR1 SGHTS and CDR2 YDEGEE. CDR3 region: CASSFGTRGPDTQYF. The CDR3 nucleotides read TGTGCCAGCAGCTTCGGGACTAGGGGGCCAGATACGCAGTATTTT.

In its sample, this clone was seen a few times. This chain joins TRBV5-1 and TRBJ1-1, with D possibly being TRBD1 (5 bases). Germline values: CDR1 SGHRS, CDR2 YFSETQ. The V end was cut by 0 bases, the J end by 3 bases, with 6 bases between. CDR3 length: 13 residues. The CDR3: CASSLGGDTEAFF. The CDR3 nucleotides are TGCGCCAGCAGCTTGGGGGGGGACACTGAAGCTTTCTTT.

V and J are TRBV25-1 and TRBJ2-1; 7 nucleotides match TRBD1. Germline-derived CDR1 and CDR2 are MGHDK and SYGVNS. The V and J ends lost 5 bases and 8 bases, in that order; junction bases with no gene match: 6. The CDR3 is 13 amino acids. This chain's CDR3 is CASSNHRGDEQFF. In DNA, the CDR3 is TGTGCCAGCAGTAACCACAGGGGCGATGAGCAGTTCTTC.

The J gene is TRBJ1-2, the V gene TRBV19; TRBD1 might be the D (5 bases). The germline CDR1 and CDR2 sequences are LNHDA and SQIVND (reference sequence). Trimming stripped 3 bases from V and 6 bases from J, with 11 bases between. There are 13 residues in the CDR3. The CDR3 nucleotides are TGTGCCAGTAGTATTGGGGCAGTTCATGGCTACACCTTC. Its protein is CASSIGAVHGYTF.

Notes on this clone: Its ends do not fully match the called genes, so a read error is possible. The CDR3 bases are TGTTCCAGCAGCGGGACAGAAGCTTTCTTT. Translated, it gives CSSSGTEAFF. V gene TRBV7-9 combines with J gene TRBJ1-1; possible D gene TRBD1, 6 bases. Germline V gene lookup returns CDR1 SEHNR and CDR2 FQNEAQ (reference sequence). The CDR3 covers 10 residues.

The sample holds one count of this clone. Here the CDR3 DNA reads TGTGCCAGCAGTGACGAGAGTAACACTGAAGCTTTCTTT. As protein: CASSDESNTEAFF. The chain has TRBV2 and TRBJ1-1; D is unclear. Trimming stripped 3 bases from V and 2 bases from J, with 7 bases between. CDR1 and CDR2 (germline): SNHLY, FYNNEI. This CDR3 has 13 residues.

The chain uses TRBV7-2 and TRBJ2-5; TRBD2 is a possible D gene (7 bases). This CDR3 region has 16 residues. CDR1 is SGHTA, CDR2 FQGNSA, per germline. V shed 5 bases and J shed 2 bases, with 18 bases lying between them. CDR3 sequence: CASSQSGGGIQETQYF. CDR3 in DNA: TGTGCCAGCAGCCAATCGGGGGGCGGCATACAAGAGACCCAGTACTTC.

This clone was recorded only once. The chain has TRBV4-3 and TRBJ2-1, with 13 bases aligning to TRBD2. This CDR3 comprises 16 residues. The J segment lost 8 bases and the V segment lost 3 bases, leaving 7 bases of the junction unmatched. Germline lookup yields CDR1 LGHNA and CDR2 YSLEER. DNA for the CDR3: TGCGCCAGCAGCCATTCCGGACTAGCGGGAGACTATGAGCAGTTCTTC. It encodes CASSHSGLAGDYEQFF.

The chain combines TRBV7-3 with TRBJ1-1; TRBD1 might be the D (5 bases). This CDR3 has 14 amino acids. CDR1 and CDR2 from the germline V gene are SGHTA and FQGTGA. Trimming left V 5 bases short and J 4 bases short, with 14 bases between. The CDR3, as DNA: TGTGCCAGCAGCCCGAGGGAGGGGAGCACTGAAGCTTTCTTT. The encoded protein is CASSPREGSTEAFF.

The genes are TRBV4-3 and TRBJ2-7; D is unclear. Germline V gene sequence: CDR1 LGHNA, CDR2 YSLEER. The CDR3 is made up of 15 amino acids. Trimming took 0 bases from V and 2 from J, leaving 11 bases between them. The CDR3 DNA is TGCGCCAGCAGCCAAGATTTTAGTTCTACCTACGAGCAGTACTTC. Residues: CASSQDFSSTYEQYF.

V is TRBV27 and J is TRBJ2-7, with 9 bases matching TRBD1. The CDR3 contains 13 residues. Germline lookup yields CDR1 MNHEY and CDR2 SMNVEV (reference sequence). Trimming took 8 bases from V and 2 from J; bases not matched to a gene: 4. CDR3 DNA: TGTGCCAGCCGGACAGGGGTAACCTACGAGCAGTACTTC. Its protein product is CASRTGVTYEQYF.

This clone was counted only a few times. V is TRBV30 and J is TRBJ2-7; TRBD2 aligns across 9 bases. From germline, CDR1 is GTSNPN and CDR2 SVGIG (reference sequence). Unmatched junction bases numbered 12, after V lost 4 bases and J lost 2 bases. This CDR3 spans 16 amino acids. DNA of the CDR3: TGTGCCTGGAATCCTAGGGCTAGCGGGACCCCCTACGAGCAGTACTTC. Its translation is CAWNPRASGTPYEQYF.

The CDR3: CASSELGDGAGELFF. CDR3 in DNA: TGTGCCAGCAGTGAGCTCGGGGATGGGGCCGGGGAGCTGTTTTTT. The gene calls are TRBV25-1 and TRBJ2-2; perhaps TRBD2 as D (5 bases). Germline V gene lookup returns CDR1 MGHDK and CDR2 SYGVNS. Trimming took 3 bases from V and 6 from J, leaving 14 bases between them. The CDR3 is made up of 15 amino acids. Full variable domain (remainder filled in from reference TRBV25-1 and TRBJ2-2): EADIYQTPRYLVIGTGKKITLECSQTMGHDKMYWYQQDPGMELHLIHYSYGVNSTEKGDLSSESTVSRIRTEHFPLTLESARPSHTSQYLCASSELGDGAGELFFGEGSRLTVL.

The chain employs TRBV6-5 and TRBJ2-5; TRBD1 agrees at 10 bases. The last part of the DNA fits TRBJ2-7 better; the J call may be wrong. Germline CDR1 reads MNHEY; CDR2 reads SVGAGI. The CDR3 runs 13 residues. This CDR3 is CASSRDRGHEQYF. In DNA, the CDR3 is TGTGCCAGCAGTAGGGACAGGGGCCACGAGCAGTACTTC.

The genes are TRBV7-9 and TRBJ2-5, with TRBD2 as a possible D gene (5 bases). Looked up from germline, CDR1 is SEHNR and CDR2 is FQNEAQ (reference sequence). The V end was cut by 5 bases, the J end by 7 bases, with 8 bases between. The CDR3 totals 11 residues. In DNA, the CDR3 is TGTGCCAGCAGCGGGAGTTTGACCCAGTACTTC. Residues: CASSGSLTQYF. The whole variable domain, remainder taken from reference TRBV7-9 and TRBJ2-5, is DTGVSQNPRHKITKRGQNVTFRCDPISEHNRLYWYRQTLGQGPEFLTYFQNEAQLEKSRLLSDRFSAERPKGSFSTLEIQRTEQGDSAMYLCASSGSLTQYFGPGTRLLVL.

The chain carries TRBV15 and TRBJ1-5; D not resolved. The germline gives CDR1 LNHNV, CDR2 YYDKDF (reference sequence). The V and J ends lost 5 bases and 10 bases respectively, with 15 bases between them. The CDR3 has 13 residues. This chain's CDR3 is CATSGHFRDPQHF. As DNA, the CDR3 is TGTGCCACCAGCGGCCATTTCCGGGATCCCCAGCATTTT.

Comment on this clone: Additional DNA sequences in this sample encode the identical CDR3. The chain has TRBV28 and TRBJ1-5; TRBD1 is a possible D gene (6 bases). The CDR3 sequence is 14 residues long. Germline CDR1 MDHEN, CDR2 SYDVKM. V gave up 2 bases and J gave up 3 bases, with 8 bases separating them. CDR3 sequence (DNA): TGTGCCAGCAGTTTAGACAGGCTCAATCAGCCCCAGCATTTT. Its protein product is CASSLDRLNQPQHF.

The V and J genes are TRBV27 and TRBJ2-5; 9 bases are shared with TRBD1. The CDR3 covers 16 residues. Trimming took 3 bases from V and 9 from J; bases not matched to a gene: 14. Germline V gene data show CDR1 as MNHEY and CDR2 as SMNVEV (reference sequence). CDR3 sequence reads: CASSFHNPGQGLSQYF. For the CDR3, the DNA is TGTGCCAGCAGTTTCCATAATCCGGGACAGGGACTATCCCAGTACTTC.

This sequence joins TRBV28 and TRBJ1-4; 7 bases are a match to TRBD1. The V gene's germline CDR1 is MDHEN and CDR2 SYDVKM. The CDR3 sequence is 17 residues long. Unmatched junction bases numbered 9, after V lost 5 bases and J lost 0 bases. DNA of the CDR3: TGTGCCAGCAGTCCCGGGACAGCCAAGACAACTAATGAAAAACTGTTTTTT. As protein: CASSPGTAKTTNEKLFF.